Listed below are T cell receptor beta chains from one sample, sequenced in a study of T cell repertoires in cytomegalovirus infection. Their antigen targets remain unknown. TCRdb processed the reads anew with MiXCR; each CDR3 protein has one entry. This sample has 650,000 to 850,000 distinct CDR3 sequences, with about 27% found just once. This sample comprised cultured CD8+ T cells from PBMCs, obtained from culture after CMV antigen stimulation. These receptors all come from a human donor in good health (CMV status not recorded). Some clones in this sample may be carry-over from other donors' samples. The CDR3 runs from the conserved cysteine through the conserved F or W. Fields, in order: V gene, CDR3 length, clone size, D gene, J gene, CDR3 protein, CDR3 DNA. The D gene is left open where the match is weak. Clone size is not always given. Where it is, it says once, few, many or a class for expanded clones.

TRBV25-1	17	.	TRBD2	TRBJ2-5	CASSGRLAGATQETQYF	TGTGCCAGCAGTGGCAGACTAGCGGGGGCCACACAAGAGACCCAGTACTTC
TRBV19	20	.	TRBD1	TRBJ1-5	CASSIIAIANRGQSNQPQHF	TGTGCCAGTAGTATCATAGCCATAGCGAACAGGGGGCAGAGCAATCAGCCCCAGCATTTT
TRBV7-9	15	many	TRBD1	TRBJ2-7	CASSKPGQGVYEQYF	TGTGCCAGCAGCAAGCCGGGACAGGGGGTCTACGAGCAGTACTTC
TRBV4-1	12	few	.	TRBJ1-1	CASSQDSIGAFF	TGCGCCAGCAGCCAAGATTCGATCGGAGCTTTCTTT
TRBV5-4	19	.	.	TRBJ2-6	CASSTREVYTLSGANVLTF	TGTGCCAGCAGCACCCGCGAAGTATACACCCTCTCTGGGGCCAACGTCCTGACTTTC
TRBV7-2	15	many	TRBD1	TRBJ1-6	CASSGPGQGHSPLHF	TGTGCCAGCAGCGGCCCGGGACAGGGACATTCACCCCTCCACTTT
TRBV5-6	13	.	.	TRBJ2-2	CASSRGVSGELFF	TGTGCCAGCAGCCGGGGTGTATCCGGGGAGCTGTTTTTT
TRBV7-8	15	.	.	TRBJ2-2	CASSTSGTPATPGFF	TGTGCCAGCAGCACCTCCGGGACTCCAGCCACACCGGGGTTTTTT
TRBV6-2/TRBV6-3	17	.	.	TRBJ1-1	CASSTLPFHRRNTEAFF	TGTGCCAGCAGCACCCTCCCCTTTCACAGGCGGAACACTGAAGCTTTCTTT
TRBV6-5	15	few	.	TRBJ2-3	CASSYSTGFTDTQYF	TGTGCCAGCAGTTACTCTACGGGGTTCACAGATACGCAGTATTTT
TRBV4-1	14	.	.	TRBJ2-5	CASSQVLQQETQYF	TGCGCCAGCAGCCAAGTCCTTCAGCAAGAGACCCAGTACTTC
TRBV10-3	14	.	.	TRBJ2-2	CASEEGGNTGELFF	TGTGCCTCCGAAGAGGGGGGGAACACCGGGGAGCTGTTTTTT
TRBV12-3/TRBV12-4	15	.	.	TRBJ2-6	CASSLGYSGANVLTF	TGTGCCAGCAGTTTGGGTTACTCTGGGGCCAACGTCCTGACTTTC
TRBV7-9	15	few	TRBD2	TRBJ2-1	CASRLSGGAFNEQFF	TGTGCCAGCCGTCTTTCGGGGGGGGCCTTCAATGAGCAGTTCTTC
TRBV27	15	.	.	TRBJ2-3	CASSFWWSGTDTQYF	TGTGCCAGCAGTTTCTGGTGGTCAGGAACGGATACGCAGTATTTT
TRBV20-1	14	many	.	TRBJ2-4	CSARHKDSLDIQYF	TGCAGTGCGCGTCATAAGGATTCGTTGGACATTCAGTACTTC
TRBV3-1	13	.	.	TRBJ1-1	CASKRGRGTEAFF	TGTGCCAGCAAACGGGGGAGGGGCACTGAAGCTTTCTTT
TRBV27	15	once	.	TRBJ2-5	CASALQLASEETQYF	TGTGCCAGCGCCCTACAACTGGCGTCGGAAGAGACCCAGTACTTC
TRBV19	15	few	TRBD1	TRBJ1-4	CASSIYRDSNEKLFF	TGTGCCAGTAGTATCTATCGGGACAGTAATGAAAAACTGTTTTTT